A single sample gave rise to the 15 T cell receptor beta chains below, sequenced in a study of blood T cell repertoires in COVID-19. Assay: immunoSEQ multiplex PCR; the TCRdb copy retains only in-frame clones and omits some. The sample has around 230,000 clones; roughly 85% are singletons. The specimen was peripheral blood. The receptors shown here come from a man aged 45-65 years with COVID-19, enrolled during active disease.

This chain links TRBV30 with TRBJ2-7; 7 bases map to TRBD2. This CDR3 is 13 amino acids long. Per the germline V gene, CDR1 is GTSNPN and CDR2 is SVGIG (reference sequence). V was clipped by 5 bases and J by 0 bases; unmatched bases: 4. The CDR3 sequence is CAWSPGGSYEQYF. The CDR3 DNA reads as TGTGCCTGGTCCCCGGGAGGCTCCTACGAGCAGTACTTC.

This chain uses TRBV11-2 with TRBJ2-1; D possibly corresponds to TRBD2 (7 bases). The V gene's germline CDR1 is SGHAT and CDR2 FQNNGV. This CDR3 spans 15 amino acids. V lost 4 bases, J lost 0 bases, and 10 bases lay in between. CDR3 sequence: CASSYGGHSYNEQFF. The DNA of the CDR3 is TGTGCCAGCAGCTACGGGGGGCACTCCTACAATGAGCAGTTCTTC.

This clone was seen a single time. V is TRBV5-1 and J is TRBJ2-1; 9 nucleotides align to TRBD2. CDR3 length equals 15 residues. V lost 4 bases to trimming and J lost 5 bases; unmatched junction nucleotides: 7. Germline lookup yields CDR1 SGHRS and CDR2 YFSETQ. CDR3 sequence: CASSGWRGGNNEQFF. CDR3 nucleotides: TGCGCCAGCAGCGGATGGCGGGGGGGCAACAATGAGCAGTTCTTC.

This clone showed up just once. This chain connects TRBV6-6 to TRBJ2-5; 12 bases align to TRBD2. CDR1 MNHNY and CDR2 SVGAGI come from the germline V gene (reference sequence). The V and J ends lost 6 bases and 2 bases, in that order; junction bases with no gene match: 19. The CDR3 is 20 amino acids. The CDR3 protein is CASSQAPSLLAGGRQETQYF. In DNA form, the CDR3 reads TGTGCCAGCAGCCAAGCCCCCTCCTTACTAGCGGGGGGCCGACAAGAGACCCAGTACTTC.

This clone was observed a handful of times. This chain uses TRBV7-9 with TRBJ2-7, with 7 positions matching TRBD2. This CDR3 contains 15 residues. Germline loops: CDR1 SEHNR, CDR2 FQNEAQ (reference sequence). V shed 8 bases and J 6 bases; nucleotides not matched to a gene: 16. The CDR3 DNA is TGTGCCAGCTCCTCGGAGCGGGATCATATGTCCGAGCAGTACTTC. Translating it yields CASSSERDHMSEQYF.

V gene TRBV10-2 combines with J gene TRBJ2-6; 7 bases align to TRBD1. With V trimmed by 7 bases and J by 3 bases, 6 bases remained unmatched. Germline CDR1 WSHSY, CDR2 SAAADI. This CDR3 has 15 amino acids. CDR3 sequence (DNA): TGCGCCAGCATGACAGGGCTGGGTGGGGCCAACGTCCTGACTTTC. Protein: CASMTGLGGANVLTF.

The V and J genes are TRBV5-1 and TRBJ1-1; 7 nucleotides agree with TRBD1. This CDR3 is 15 amino acids long. Trimming at V came to 0 bases and at J to 1 base, leaving 3 bases not matched to a gene. Per the germline V gene, CDR1 is SGHRS and CDR2 is YFSETQ. CDR3 protein: CASSLGGQPNTEAFF. DNA of the CDR3: TGCGCCAGCAGCTTGGGGGGACAGCCGAACACTGAAGCTTTCTTT.

The CDR3 protein is CASSAVRGGVSGANVLTF. The CDR3 coding sequence is TGTGCCAGCAGCGCCGTTCGCGGGGGGGTTTCTGGGGCCAACGTCCTGACTTTC. This rearrangement joins TRBV9 to TRBJ2-6; 9 bases fit TRBD2. V lost 3 bases, J lost 1 base, and 8 bases stayed unmatched. Per the germline V gene, CDR1 is SGDLS and CDR2 is YYNGEE. CDR3 length equals 18 residues.

This chain links TRBV7-9 with TRBJ2-1; no firm D call. V was trimmed by 10 bases and J by 1 base, leaving 11 bases between them. Per the germline V gene, CDR1 is SEHNR and CDR2 is FQNEAQ (reference sequence). The CDR3 contains 13 residues. As DNA, the CDR3 is TGTGCCACCCGATCGAGGTCCTACAATGAGCAGTTCTTC. As protein: CATRSRSYNEQFF.

A few counts support this clone. CDR3 region: CASSVPGTGGLTDTQYF. Here the CDR3 DNA reads TGTGCCAGCAGCGTCCCCGGGACAGGGGGGCTCACAGATACGCAGTATTTT. The V gene is TRBV4-2, the J gene TRBJ2-3; 11 positions agree with TRBD1. The length of the CDR3 is 17 residues. Germline CDR1 is LGHNA and CDR2 is YNFKEQ. V was pared by 5 bases and J by 2 bases, with 9 bases of the junction left unmatched.

The chain employs TRBV18 and TRBJ1-1, with D maybe TRBD1 (6 bases). The CDR3 has 17 amino acids. Per the germline V gene, CDR1 is KGHSH and CDR2 is LQKENI. V was pared by 3 bases and J by 1 base, with 18 bases between. The CDR3 protein is CASSPTTGQGPNTEAFF. CDR3 in DNA: TGTGCCAGCTCACCCACTACGGGACAAGGACCGAACACTGAAGCTTTCTTT.

V is TRBV4-1 and J is TRBJ1-3; 7 bases map to TRBD1. V trimming: 4 bases; J trimming: 4 bases; junction bases outside the gene matches: 7. Germline V lookup: CDR1 MGHRA, CDR2 YSYEKL. CDR3 length: 15 amino acids. The CDR3 DNA reads as TGCGCCAGCAGCCCGTCTACGGACAGGGGAAACACCATATATTTT. Translation: CASSPSTDRGNTIYF.

The chain carries TRBV6-6 and TRBJ1-2; 7 bases map to TRBD1. This CDR3 contains 15 residues. Unmatched junction bases numbered 10, after V lost 6 bases and J lost 3 bases. Germline V gives CDR1 MNHNY, CDR2 SVGAGI (reference sequence). The CDR3 DNA follows: TGTGCCAGCAGCCACACAGGGGTGAACCACTATGGCTACACCTTC. Protein sequence: CASSHTGVNHYGYTF.

The J gene is TRBJ2-7, the V gene TRBV19; a weak D match, TRBD2 (5 bases). Germline V lookup: CDR1 LNHDA, CDR2 SQIVND (reference sequence). The CDR3 is 13 residues long. V gave up 1 base and J gave up 4 bases, with 8 bases separating them. CDR3 DNA: TGTGCCAGTAGTATAGTCCCGGGGTACGAGCAGTACTTC. Its protein is CASSIVPGYEQYF.

With respect to this clone: Other DNA sequences in this specimen translate into the identical CDR3. The V and J genes are TRBV12-3 or TRBV12-4 and TRBJ1-2, with D maybe TRBD1 (6 bases). V was cut by 4 bases and J by 8 bases, with 11 bases left in between. The length of the CDR3 is 12 residues. This CDR3 is CASSSPQGGYTF. The CDR3 bases are TGTGCCAGCAGTTCCCCACAGGGCGGCTACACCTTC.